A single sample gave rise to the 10 T cell receptor beta chains below, sequenced in a study of T cell clusters in autoimmune cytopenias. TRB was amplified by touch-down multiplex PCR, primer pools A and B combined. TCRdb reprocessed the multiplex PCR reads; each CDR3 protein has one entry and no DNA is given. In all, the sample yields about 6,300 distinct CDR3 sequences. Tens of thousands of genome equivalents of blood DNA were amplified for TRB. Sequencing input: peripheral blood. The receptors shown here come from a human donor with an autoimmune cytopenia or autoimmune hepatitis (not recorded which).

The chain joins TRBV12-3 or TRBV12-4 to TRBJ1-4; TCRdb's assignment of TRBD1 cannot be checked, as there is no DNA. CDR3 length equals 17 residues. This CDR3 reads CASSNAGTNIGGEKLFF.

This clonotype registers medium-sized by frequency. V is TRBV6-2 or TRBV6-3 and J is TRBJ2-1; the D gene TCRdb calls, TRBD1, cannot be checked with no DNA. Germline V CDR1 and CDR2: MNHEY, SVGEGT. CDR3 length: 18 residues. The CDR3 region is CASSYKALGGPSYNEQFF.

The chain is built from TRBV20-1 and TRBJ1-4; TCRdb's D gene call, TRBD1, goes unchecked for lack of DNA. CDR1 DFQATT and CDR2 SNEGSKA come from the germline V gene (reference sequence). CDR3 length: 14 residues. CDR3 loop: CSALLDSRGEKLFF.

This clonotype counts as medium-sized by frequency. The gene calls are TRBV27 and TRBJ2-5. Germline V lookup: CDR1 MNHEY, CDR2 SMNVEV (reference sequence). The CDR3 extends over 14 amino acids. This CDR3 is CASSVGRNQETQYF.

The V gene is TRBV7-2, the J gene TRBJ1-1. Germline CDR1 SGHTA, CDR2 FQGNSA. The CDR3 contains 14 residues. CDR3 sequence: CASSPGGTLLEAFF.

The chain uses TRBV7-9 and TRBJ2-3; TCRdb calls TRBD1, which cannot be checked without DNA. Looked up from germline, CDR1 is SEHNR and CDR2 is FQNEAQ (reference sequence). This CDR3 is built from 14 residues. CDR3 region: CASSKGFGTDTQYF.

The rearrangement uses TRBV7-9 and TRBJ1-5; TCRdb's D call, TRBD1, is unchecked because there is no DNA. The CDR3 length is 14 residues. Germline V gene lookup returns CDR1 SEHNR and CDR2 FQNEAQ (reference sequence). CDR3: CASSLQGFDQPQHF. Variable domain in full (rest from reference TRBV7-9 and TRBJ1-5): DTGVSQNPRHKITKRGQNVTFRCDPISEHNRLYWYRQTLGQGPEFLTYFQNEAQLEKSRLLSDRFSAERPKGSFSTLEIQRTEQGDSAMYLCASSLQGFDQPQHFGDGTRLSIL.

Its frequency marks this clonotype as medium-sized. The chain employs TRBV5-4 and TRBJ2-2. The CDR3 runs 15 residues. Germline V lookup: CDR1 SGHNT, CDR2 YYREEE (reference sequence). CDR3 loop: CASSLATGNTGELFF.

This clonotype is called medium-sized based on its frequency. The V and J genes are TRBV19 and TRBJ2-5; the TRBD1 assignment by TCRdb is unverifiable without DNA. CDR1 LNHDA and CDR2 SQIVND come from the germline V gene (reference sequence). The CDR3 covers 16 residues. CDR3 sequence: CASSSGGWGAEETQYF.

This chain connects TRBV12-3 or TRBV12-4 to TRBJ1-1. This CDR3 is built from 11 residues. The chain's CDR3 is CASSFYTEAFF.